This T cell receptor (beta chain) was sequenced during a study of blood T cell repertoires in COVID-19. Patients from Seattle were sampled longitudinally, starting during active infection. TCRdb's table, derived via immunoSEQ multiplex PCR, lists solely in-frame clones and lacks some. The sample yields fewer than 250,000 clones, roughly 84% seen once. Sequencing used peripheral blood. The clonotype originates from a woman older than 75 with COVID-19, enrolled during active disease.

CDR3 sequence: CASSSPLPSSYNEQFF. The DNA of the CDR3 is TGCGCCAGCAGCTCCCCCCTTCCGAGCTCCTACAATGAGCAGTTCTTC. This sequence joins TRBV5-1 and TRBJ2-1, with D uncertain. Germline V gene data show CDR1 as SGHRS and CDR2 as YFSETQ. The CDR3 covers 16 residues. V dropped 3 bases and J dropped 0 bases, with 13 bases sitting between them.